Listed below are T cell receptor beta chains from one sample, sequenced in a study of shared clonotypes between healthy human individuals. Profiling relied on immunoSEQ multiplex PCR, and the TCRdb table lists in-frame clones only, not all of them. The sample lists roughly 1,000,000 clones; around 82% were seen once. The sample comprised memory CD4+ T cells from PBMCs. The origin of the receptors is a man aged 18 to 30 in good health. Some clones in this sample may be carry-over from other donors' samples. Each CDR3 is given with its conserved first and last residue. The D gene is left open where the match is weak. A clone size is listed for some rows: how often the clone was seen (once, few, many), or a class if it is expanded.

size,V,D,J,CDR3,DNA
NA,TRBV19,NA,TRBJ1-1,CASSTRLRNTEAFF,TGTGCCAGTAGTACTCGACTGAGAAACACTGAAGCTTTCTTT
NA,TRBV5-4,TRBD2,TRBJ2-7,CASSPAGGSYEQYF,TGTGCCAGCAGCCCGGCGGGGGGCTCCTACGAGCAGTACTTC
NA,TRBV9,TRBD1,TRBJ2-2,CASNRGQGIGELFF,TGTGCCAGCAATCGGGGACAGGGAATCGGGGAGCTGTTTTTT
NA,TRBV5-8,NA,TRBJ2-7,CASSLVPPSYEQYF,TGTGCCAGCAGCTTGGTTCCCCCCTCCTACGAGCAGTACTTC
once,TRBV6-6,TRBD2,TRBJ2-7,CASSRGLAGDWHEQYF,TGTGCCAGCAGTCGGGGACTAGCGGGAGACTGGCACGAGCAGTACTTC
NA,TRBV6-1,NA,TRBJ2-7,CASSEGSSLYEQYF,TGTGCCAGCAGTGAAGGCAGTTCCCTCTACGAGCAGTACTTC
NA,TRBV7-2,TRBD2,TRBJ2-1,CASSFGLAGLNEQFF,TGTGCCAGCAGCTTTGGGCTAGCGGGACTCAATGAGCAGTTCTTC
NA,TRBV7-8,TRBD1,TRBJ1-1,CASSRLQGTEAFF,TGTGCCAGCAGCCGGTTACAGGGGACTGAAGCTTTCTTT
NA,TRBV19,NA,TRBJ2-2,CASSIGIEELFF,TGTGCCAGTAGTATAGGCATTGAGGAGCTGTTTTTT
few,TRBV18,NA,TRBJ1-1,CASSFMNTEAFF,TGTGCCAGCTCCTTCATGAACACTGAAGCTTTCTTT
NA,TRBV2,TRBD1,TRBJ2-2,CASSVGQGNTGELFF,TGTGCCAGCAGTGTGGGACAGGGGAACACCGGGGAGCTGTTTTTT
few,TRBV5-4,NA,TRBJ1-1,CASSPRDPSGPEAFF,TGTGCCAGCAGCCCCCGGGACCCCTCGGGCCCTGAAGCTTTCTTT
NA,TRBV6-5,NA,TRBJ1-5,CASRPTAYSNQPQHF,TGTGCCAGCAGACCGACAGCCTATAGCAATCAGCCCCAGCATTTT
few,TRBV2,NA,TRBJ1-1,CASSGEVGTEAFF,TGTGCCAGCAGTGGGGAGGTTGGCACTGAAGCTTTCTTT
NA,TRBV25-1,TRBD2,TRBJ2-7,CASRVLAGGYSYEQYF,TGTGCCAGCAGAGTACTAGCGGGAGGTTACTCCTACGAGCAGTACTTC
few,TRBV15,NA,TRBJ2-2,CATSSDKPRNTGELFF,TGTGCCACCAGCAGTGATAAACCCAGGAACACCGGGGAGCTGTTTTTT
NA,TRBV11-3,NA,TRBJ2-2,CASSSRQVNTGELFF,TGTGCCAGCAGCAGTAGACAGGTCAACACCGGGGAGCTGTTTTTT
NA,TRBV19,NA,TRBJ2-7,CASRQAASSYEQYF,TGTGCCAGTCGACAAGCGGCTAGCTCCTACGAGCAGTACTTC
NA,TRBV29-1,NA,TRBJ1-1,CSVELLAGLPEAFF,TGCAGCGTTGAACTTCTGGCAGGGTTGCCTGAAGCTTTCTTT
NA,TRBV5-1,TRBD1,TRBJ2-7,CASSALQGASYEQYF,TGCGCCAGCAGCGCATTACAGGGGGCCTCCTACGAGCAGTACTTC
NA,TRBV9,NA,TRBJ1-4,CASSVGGSNEKLFF,TGTGCCAGCAGCGTCGGGGGATCTAATGAAAAACTGTTTTTT
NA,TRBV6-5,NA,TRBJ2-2,CASSYQVVGTGELFF,TGTGCCAGCAGTTACCAGGTAGTAGGAACCGGGGAGCTGTTTTTT
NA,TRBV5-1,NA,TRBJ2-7,CASSLERFSYEQYF,TGCGCCAGCAGCTTAGAGCGGTTCTCCTACGAGCAGTACTTC
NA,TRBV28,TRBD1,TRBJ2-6,CASSTPTGTPGANVLTF,TGTGCCAGCAGTACGCCGACAGGGACGCCTGGGGCCAACGTCCTGACTTTC
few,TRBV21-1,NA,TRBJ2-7,CASSGTGGYEQYF,TGTGCCAGCAGCGGGACAGGGGGCTACGAGCAGTACTTC
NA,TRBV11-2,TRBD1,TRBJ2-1,CASSSTGTGSHEQFF,TGTGCCAGCAGCTCTACCGGGACAGGGTCGCATGAGCAGTTCTTC
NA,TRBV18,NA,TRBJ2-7,CASSPGSYEQYF,TGTGCCAGCTCACCAGGGTCGTACGAGCAGTACTTC
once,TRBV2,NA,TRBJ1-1,CASSVRLGTEAFF,TGTGCCAGCAGTGTTCGGCTGGGCACTGAAGCTTTCTTT
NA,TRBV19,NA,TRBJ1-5,CATRDGVPNQPQHF,TGTGCCACCCGGGACGGGGTCCCCAATCAGCCCCAGCATTTT
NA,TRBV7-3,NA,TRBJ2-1,CASSPSRERGEQFF,TGTGCCAGCAGCCCCTCCCGGGAGAGGGGTGAGCAGTTCTTC
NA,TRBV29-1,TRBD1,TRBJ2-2,CSAGTGDTGELFF,TGCAGCGCTGGGACAGGGGACACCGGGGAGCTGTTTTTT
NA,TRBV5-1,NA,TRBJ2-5,CASSLSGVGETQYF,TGCGCCAGCAGCTTGTCGGGAGTTGGTGAGACCCAGTACTTC
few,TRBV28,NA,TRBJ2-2,CASIGGNLNTGELFF,TGTGCTTCGATTGGGGGGAATTTGAACACCGGGGAGCTGTTTTTT
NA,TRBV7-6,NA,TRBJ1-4,CASSAGISGNNEKLFF,TGTGCCAGCAGCGCCGGCATCTCCGGTAATAATGAAAAACTGTTTTTT
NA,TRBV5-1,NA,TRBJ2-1,CASSLMGGLNSYNEQFF,TGCGCCAGCAGCTTGATGGGCGGCCTTAACTCCTACAATGAGCAGTTCTTC
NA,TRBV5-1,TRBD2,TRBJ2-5,CASSLVYGRVPETQYF,TGCGCCAGCAGCTTGGTGTACGGGAGGGTTCCAGAGACCCAGTACTTC
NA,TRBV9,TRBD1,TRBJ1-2,CASSSKGQGYGYTF,TGTGCCAGCAGCTCGAAGGGACAGGGCTATGGCTACACCTTC
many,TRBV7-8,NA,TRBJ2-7,CASSFRDKAYEQYF,TGTGCCAGCAGCTTTCGGGATAAGGCCTACGAGCAGTACTTC
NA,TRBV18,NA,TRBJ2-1,CASSPDYFGGEQFF,TGTGCCAGCTCACCTGACTATTTTGGGGGTGAGCAGTTCTTC
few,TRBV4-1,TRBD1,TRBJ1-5,CASSQVPGQGFNNQPQHF,TGCGCCAGCAGCCAAGTCCCGGGACAGGGGTTCAACAATCAGCCCCAGCATTTT
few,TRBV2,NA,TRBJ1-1,CASSEGSRGTEAFF,TGTGCCAGCAGTGAAGGCAGTAGAGGGACTGAAGCTTTCTTT
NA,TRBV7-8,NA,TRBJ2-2,CASSLVRDGELFF,TGTGCCAGCAGCTTAGTTCGTGACGGGGAGCTGTTTTTT
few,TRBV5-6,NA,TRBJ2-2,CASSLGGRGTGELFF,TGTGCCAGCAGCTTAGGAGGGCGCGGGACCGGGGAGCTGTTTTTT
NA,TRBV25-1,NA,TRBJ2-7,CASSDWGRIYEQYF,TGTGCCAGCAGTGATTGGGGCAGAATCTACGAGCAGTACTTC
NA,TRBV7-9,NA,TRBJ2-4,CASSFPGKGEPDHIQYF,TGTGCCAGCAGCTTTCCTGGAAAGGGCGAGCCCGACCACATTCAGTACTTC
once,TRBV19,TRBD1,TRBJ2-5,CATQTGGSETQYF,TGTGCCACCCAGACAGGGGGGTCAGAGACCCAGTACTTC
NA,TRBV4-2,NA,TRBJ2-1,CASSQTVQLGGNEQFF,TGTGCCAGCAGCCAAACGGTCCAATTGGGAGGCAATGAGCAGTTCTTC
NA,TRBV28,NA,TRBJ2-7,CASRPGGATYEQYF,TGTGCCAGCCGACCGGGCGGGGCGACCTACGAGCAGTACTTC
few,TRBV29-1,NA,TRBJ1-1,CSVGDSNTEAFF,TGCAGCGTCGGTGACAGTAACACTGAAGCTTTCTTT
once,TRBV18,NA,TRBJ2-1,CASSPPSTNEQLF,TGTGCCAGCTCACCCCCTTCAACAAATGAGCAGCTCTTC
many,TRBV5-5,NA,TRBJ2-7,CASSLREGGVYEQYF,TGTGCCAGCAGCTTGAGAGAGGGGGGCGTCTACGAGCAGTACTTC
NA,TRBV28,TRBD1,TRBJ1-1,CARGQTMNTEAFF,TGTGCCAGGGGACAGACTATGAACACTGAAGCTTTCTTT
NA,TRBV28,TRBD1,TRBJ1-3,CASRRGGAGNTIYF,TGTGCCAGCAGAAGAGGGGGCGCGGGAAACACCATATATTTT
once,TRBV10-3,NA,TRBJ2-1,CAISDGTQQFF,TGTGCCATCTCAGACGGCACGCAGCAGTTCTTC
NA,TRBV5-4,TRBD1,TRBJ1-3,CASSNWGQGARGNTIYF,TGTGCCAGCAGTAATTGGGGACAGGGGGCTCGCGGAAACACCATATATTTT